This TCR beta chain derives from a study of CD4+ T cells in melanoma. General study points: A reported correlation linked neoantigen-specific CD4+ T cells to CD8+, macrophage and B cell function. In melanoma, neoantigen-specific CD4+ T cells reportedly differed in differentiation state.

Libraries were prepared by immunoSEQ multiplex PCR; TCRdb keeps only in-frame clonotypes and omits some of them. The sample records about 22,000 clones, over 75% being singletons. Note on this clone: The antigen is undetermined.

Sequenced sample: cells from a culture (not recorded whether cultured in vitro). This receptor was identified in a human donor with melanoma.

The chain's CDR3 is CASSLKGTGGRETQYF. The CDR3 region has the DNA TGTGCCAGCAGCCTAAAAGGGACAGGGGGCCGCGAGACCCAGTACTTC. The V gene is TRBV7-3, the J gene TRBJ2-5; TRBD1 agrees at 12 bases. CDR1 and CDR2 (germline): SGHTA, FQGTGA. After removal of 5 bases from V and 5 bases from J, the junction contained 9 bases not matched to a gene. The CDR3 runs 16 residues. The full variable domain, in which reference TRBV7-3 and TRBJ2-5 provide the parts outside the CDR3, is GAGVSQTPSNKVTEKGKYVELRCDPISGHTALYWYRQSLGQGPEFLIYFQGTGAADDSGLPNDRFFAVRPEGSVSTLKIQRTERGDSAVYLCASSLKGTGGRETQYFGPGTRLLVL.